The T cell receptor beta chain described here comes from a study of T cells in Graves' hyperthyroidism and ophthalmopathy (dated by TCRdb to between 2018 and 2021). Context from the whole study: Peripheral blood samples were taken at initial diagnosis, before any treatment was given. TCR V-J signatures able to tell the groups apart were searched for in a discovery cohort of some 100 patients, of whom around 42 had Graves' ophthalmopathy and about 60 had stable Graves' hyperthyroidism. Whether ophthalmopathy could be predicted prospectively was tested in an independent validation cohort made up of under 20 hyperthyroidism patients plus 17 patients who later progressed to ophthalmopathy. The roughly 100 discovery patients were randomly split 7:3 into training and test sets. In six Graves' hyperthyroidism patients, the study also compared T-cell repertoires from thyroid tissue with T-cell repertoires from blood. After sampling, hyperthyroidism patients received methimazole starting at 30 mg daily, and ophthalmopathy patients received high-dose intravenous methylprednisolone. TCR Vbeta CDR3 sequencing of around 130 peripheral blood samples (roughly 43 ophthalmopathy, over 70 hyperthyroidism and approximately 17 progressor patients) is reported in the paper.

What the work shows at the level of the full study, not this receptor alone: Sample size was not statistically predetermined, and blinding of investigators to group allocation was not performed. During validation, the model predicted progression to ophthalmopathy a median of approximately 6 months ahead of onset, with just under 71% sensitivity and under 85% specificity. Blood samples also contained most of the expanded thyroid clonotypes (frequency above 0.001), which suggests that blood repertoires may reflect thyroid immune responses. Ophthalmopathy was separated from stable hyperthyroidism by a 13 V-J signature model, with over 85% sensitivity and approximately 81% specificity obtained in cross-validation and 80%/75% obtained in testing.

TCR beta CDR3 regions were amplified from RNA transcripts. The TCR CDR3 was subjected to a first round of RT-PCR using the HTBI primer set and the Qiagen OneStep RT-PCR kit. Libraries were constructed in a second round of multiplex PCR, after which size selection and purification were performed. Libraries were sequenced paired-end with 100 bp reads on an Illumina HiSeq2000. Regarding the original processing steps: SOAPnuke was used to process the raw data, throwing out any read that contained adapters or uncalled bases, had a mean Phred below 15, or lacked an exact constant-primer or identifier match. High-quality paired reads were merged with COPE v1.2.5, and unique nucleotide sequences were defined as clonotypes. MiTCR v1.1 was used to align the clonotypes against IMGT TRBV, TRBD and TRBJ reference segments. Analysis was restricted to V-J combinations with a frequency above 0.0001, which covered roughly 99% of repertoires. A TCS score was defined as the ratio of F50 (clonal expansion) to E x V (chaos), with BLOSUM62-based TCRdist applied between CDR3 peptides within each V-J. Welch's t-statistics and random forest reduced 500 to 550 V-J features to roughly 13, which were used in a naive Bayes classifier (R e1071). TCRdb's own reprocessing of the public reads used fastp at Q25 and MiXCR and kept productive beta chains. Entries that share a CDR3 protein sequence are merged under the most common genes and DNA. The V and J calls were determined by TCRdb, not by the authors. In this sample the table shows about 640,000 distinct CDR3 sequences, about 20% of which occur a single time. 34% of the sample is held by the ten biggest clonotypes.

This clonotype was observed many times. Its binding antigen is unknown. Base qualities are not at hand, and no much larger clone is one base apart. V and J are truncated by 2 bases and 4 bases respectively, leaving an intervening sequence of 20 bases. The germline V gene (reference sequence) supplies CDR1 MNHEY and CDR2 SMNVEV. The CDR3 holds 17 amino acids from the cysteine to the phenylalanine. The sequence is cut down to CDR3 DNA, 51 bases in frame from base 1. In the ophthalmopathy patients, disease was moderately to severely active, with a Clinical Activity Score of 3 or more, a NOSPECS grade of 4 or more, and a duration of less than 3 months. Patients with uncontrolled infections, other autoimmune diseases, pregnancy or lactation were excluded. Diagnoses relied on clinical symptoms, serum thyroxine and TRAb, thyroid ultrasound and orbital computed tomography. PBMCs were separated from 7.5 to 10 ml of fresh peripheral blood using Ficoll-Paque density gradient centrifugation. Total RNA was extracted using Trizol reagent, and RNA quality was assessed on an Agilent 2100 Bioanalyzer.

The clonotype comes from a man aged 25-45 years with Graves' ophthalmopathy. Source material: blood. In this chain, TRBV27 is recombined with TRBJ1-2; the D segment could be TRBD1, given 6 matching bases. In nucleotides, the sequence is TGTGCCAGCAGTTTAGACAGGAACCACCTTACCTTCTATGGCTACACCTTC. Its protein is CASSLDRNHLTFYGYTF.